This TCR beta chain was sequenced during a study of T cell responses to AZD1222 COVID-19 vaccine (dated by TCRdb to about 2021). At the level of the whole study: AZD1222 recipients with second doses at about 4 weeks or about 12 weeks were pooled, because spike-specific TCR depth and breadth did not differ between schedules. A total of more than 230 trial participants underwent TCR sequencing, of whom under 220 had received two doses of AZD1222 and roughly 26 had received two doses of the MenACWY control vaccine. Trial participants were enrolled into age subgroups of 18-55, 56-69 and 70-plus years, which contained 148, 28 and 57 TCR-sequenced participants, respectively.

This clone was recorded once. Its antigen is still unknown. Nothing much larger sits one base from this clone, and base qualities are not available. From its cysteine to its phenylalanine, the CDR3 spans 13 amino acids. Only the CDR3 part of the read is kept: 39 bases, read in frame from the first base. The germline V gene sets CDR1 to MDHEN and CDR2 to SYDVKM. Between the V and J ends, shortened by 4 bases and 4 bases respectively, the junction contains 11 bases. This specimen's time point label, interpreted: baseline before first vaccination. The vaccinee samples were drawn from two UK trials, COV001 and COV002, one of which was a single-blind randomized controlled phase 2/3 trial testing AZD1222 (ChAdOx1 nCoV-19) in healthy adults. For TCRbeta chain sequencing, PBMC samples were collected from trial participants at day 0 and at day 28 after the second dose. Points the paper makes about the study in general: After two AZD1222 doses, spike-specific TCR breadth and depth were significantly higher than at day 0 and than in MenACWY recipients. No day 14 peak-response samples were available, so repertoires were characterized only after the peak T cell response. Epitopes outside the regions mutated in the B.1.351 and B.1.1.7 variants were reportedly recognized by nearly half of the unique spike-specific TCRs. Vaccine-associated CD4 TCRs spanned the whole spike protein, with dominant responses in regions 160-218 and 743-854. Conclusions about previously exposed vaccinees are limited because only six or seven AZD1222 recipients were SARS-CoV-2 seropositive at baseline. Participants were mostly white British and included more females than males, and it was suggested by the authors that clonal diversity may have been underestimated. In the small 56-69-year group, the increase in depth fell short of significance, most likely because of low power.

The CDR3 regions of human TCRbeta chains were subjected to immunosequencing. The study's processing was this. Repertoire TCRs were checked for matches against a reference library of SARS-CoV-2-specific TCRs that had been generated using the MIRA antigen-specificity platform. Breadth meant the fraction of unique TCRs that were SARS-CoV-2-associated, whereas depth meant the fraction of total T cells that were SARS-CoV-2-associated. Each spike-specific TCR was assigned to its reactive spike region and to a CD4 or CD8 class using the MIRA data. Log10-transformed breadth and depth values were compared by one-way ANOVA with Sidak's multiple comparisons tests. Drawn from immuneACCESS, this table holds only the in-frame rearrangements with V and J called that TCRdb kept. Clones are partly lost; checked studies trace under half to an unresolved V gene and leave the rest unexplained. That table supplies the V and J calls and clone size; D and trimming were determined from the DNA. This sample holds roughly 120,000 clones; nearly 90% were observed only once. The ten largest clones represent approximately 4.8% of the sample.

This specimen consisted of peripheral blood, obtained on day 0 of AZD1222 vaccination. This receptor chain uses TRBV28 and TRBJ2-7; the D gene is possibly TRBD1, with 6 bases matching. The clonotype comes from an adult in good health. The CDR3 region reads CASSSSGEYEQYF. The DNA reads as follows: TGTGCCAGCAGTTCATCAGGGGAATACGAGCAGTACTTC.